Following are 11 T cell receptor beta chains from one sample sequenced in a study of identical twins. A single record per CDR3 protein comes from TCRdb applying MiXCR to the 5' RACE reads. Seen here are about 280,000 distinct CDR3 sequences, approximately 8% observed once, and the top ten hold roughly 2%. Another study also made use of these data, one on yellow fever vaccine responses in identical twins.

Specimen: memory (CD45RO+) T cells sorted from blood. The receptor set was obtained from a woman aged 18 to 35 in good health.

There are many counts of this clonotype. The chain has TRBV5-1 and TRBJ2-5, with D possibly being TRBD1 (5 bases). From germline, CDR1 is SGHRS and CDR2 YFSETQ. V lost 1 base and J 5 bases, leaving 12 bases between the germline ends. The CDR3 covers 14 residues. In nucleotides, the CDR3 is TGCGCCAGCAGCTTGCGGCCCCCAGGGGAGACCCAGTACTTC. As protein: CASSLRPPGETQYF.

This clonotype was recorded a few times. The chain employs TRBV6-1 and TRBJ1-1, with D uncertain. V was trimmed by 6 bases and J by 4 bases, leaving 12 bases between them. The CDR3 consists of 13 residues. The germline CDR1 and CDR2 sequences are MNHNS and SASEGT. The CDR3 loop is CASRPGTGTEAFF. The CDR3, as DNA: TGTGCCAGCAGGCCGGGAACCGGCACTGAAGCTTTCTTT.

In its sample, this clonotype was seen a few times. The chain is built from TRBV12-3 or TRBV12-4 and TRBJ2-2, with D perhaps being TRBD1 or TRBD2 (5 bases each). With 4 bases removed from V and 7 bases from J, the gap between germline ends came to 16 bases. The CDR3 length is 15 residues. The CDR3 DNA is TGTGCCAGCAGTTACTCCGGGACCTTTAGCGGGGAGCTGTTTTTT. Its translation: CASSYSGTFSGELFF.

This clonotype was observed a handful of times. This chain uses TRBV3-1 with TRBJ2-4; 7 bases align to TRBD2. Germline CDR1 LGHDT, CDR2 YNNKEL (reference sequence). This CDR3 comprises 16 residues. Trimming took 1 base from V and 4 from J; bases not matched to a gene: 7. CDR3 DNA sequence: TGTGCCAGCAGCCAAGGGAGGGAGGGCCCGAAAAACATTCAGTACTTC. It encodes CASSQGREGPKNIQYF. Full variable domain (missing parts from reference TRBV3-1 and TRBJ2-4): DTAVSQTPKYLVTQMGNDKSIKCEQNLGHDTMYWYKQDSKKFLKIMFSYNNKELIINETVPNRFSPKSPDKAHLNLHINSLELGDSAVYFCASSQGREGPKNIQYFGAGTRLSVL.

The chain carries TRBV10-3 and TRBJ1-5; D remains ambiguous. The CDR3 is 15 amino acids. CDR1 and CDR2 from the germline V gene are ENHRY and SYGVKD. Deletions cut 4 bases from V and 6 bases from J, with 16 bases between. The CDR3 loop reads CAISARWSTGQPQHF. Written as DNA, the CDR3 is TGTGCCATCAGTGCCCGATGGTCAACCGGTCAGCCCCAGCATTTT.

The rearrangement uses TRBV10-3 and TRBJ1-1, with D uncertain. Trimming took off 3 bases at V and 3 bases at J, with 8 bases between the two ends. This CDR3 region has 13 residues. Per the germline V gene, CDR1 is ENHRY and CDR2 is SYGVKD. Here the CDR3 reads CAISDGRDTEAFF. CDR3 coding DNA: TGTGCCATCAGTGATGGGCGGGACACTGAAGCTTTCTTT.

The chain employs TRBV12-3 or TRBV12-4 and TRBJ2-3; 7 nucleotides agree with TRBD1. V shed 6 bases, J shed 5 bases, and the junction held 8 bases outside the gene matches. This CDR3 has 14 residues. Here the CDR3 DNA reads TGTGCCAGCAGACTAAGACAGGGAGTAGATACGCAGTATTTT. Translated, it gives CASRLRQGVDTQYF.

This clonotype showed up just a few times. The chain recombines TRBV5-1 with TRBJ2-1, with D perhaps matching TRBD2 (6 bases). CDR1 is SGHRS and CDR2 is YFSETQ in the germline V gene. There are 16 residues in the CDR3. V was pared by 4 bases and J by 7 bases, with 21 bases between. As DNA, the CDR3 is TGCGCCAGCAGCATCGCGGGACTCGCCTCTACAAATGAGCAGTTCTTC. Protein product: CASSIAGLASTNEQFF.

V is TRBV9 and J is TRBJ2-4; TRBD1 aligns across 7 bases. The V and J ends lost 4 bases and 1 base, in that order; junction bases with no gene match: 8. Per germline, CDR1 SGDLS and CDR2 YYNGEE. This CDR3 is built from 16 residues. As DNA, the CDR3 is TGTGCCAGCAGCCCTTTCTTACAGGGGGCCAAAAACATTCAGTACTTC. Amino acids: CASSPFLQGAKNIQYF.

This clonotype was counted ten times or more. One junction end does not reproduce the germline sequence, and a read error may be involved. This sequence joins TRBV14 and TRBJ2-5, with a tentative D call TRBD1 (6 bases). CDR1 is SGHDN and CDR2 is FVKESK in the germline V gene. The CDR3 extends over 14 amino acids. The CDR3 DNA is TGTGCCAGCAGCAAAGATTACAGGGTGGAGACCCAGTACTTC. This sequence encodes CASSKDYRVETQYF.

The chain employs TRBV20-1 and TRBJ2-2, with D tentatively TRBD2 (6 bases). Germline CDR1 and CDR2: DFQATT and SNEGSKA (reference sequence). Between the trimmed V and J ends, which lost 2 bases and 0 bases, there was a span of 13 bases. This CDR3 has 16 amino acids. The CDR3: CSARLAGRSNTGELFF. CDR3 DNA: TGCAGTGCTAGATTGGCGGGGAGGTCGAACACCGGGGAGCTGTTTTTT.